Detailed here is one T cell receptor (beta chain). The antigen remains undetermined. This sample was taken from a study of blood T cells in healthy people across ages. Findings and limits, study-wide: Total diversity from one million sequenced T cells was likely underestimated. In older individuals, TCR beta diversity per million T cells was lower, falling roughly linearly with age. The percentage of naive T cells correlated strongly with TCR beta diversity.

A second PCR, run for roughly 7 to 12 cycles, used a sample-barcoded 5' primer plus a J-beta primer mix. TCRdb used MiXCR to reprocess the 5' RACE reads, holding one entry per CDR3 protein. The sample contains about a million distinct CDR3 sequences, roughly 52% of which appear only once. The authors isolated at least 6.5 million PBMCs per sample. V lost 2 bases and J lost 0, with 9 bases in between. There are 15 residues in the CDR3. Germline CDR1 and CDR2: KGHSH and LQKENI. This receptor was obtained from a young man in good health. This sequence joins TRBV18 and TRBJ2-3; D is possibly TRBD2 (6 bases). The sample comprised blood. For the CDR3, the DNA is TGTGCCAGCTCACCAGGGGCGGGGAGCACAGATACGCAGTATTTT. Translation: CASSPGAGSTDTQYF.